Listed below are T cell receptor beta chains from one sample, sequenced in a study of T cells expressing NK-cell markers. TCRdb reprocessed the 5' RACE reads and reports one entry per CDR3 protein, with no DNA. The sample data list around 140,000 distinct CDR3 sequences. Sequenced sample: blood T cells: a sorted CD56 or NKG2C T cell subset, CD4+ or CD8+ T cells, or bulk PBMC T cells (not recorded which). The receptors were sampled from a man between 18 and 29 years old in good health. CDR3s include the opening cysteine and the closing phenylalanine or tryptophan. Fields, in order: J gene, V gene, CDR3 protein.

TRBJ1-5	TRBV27	CASRGTGRRQPQHF
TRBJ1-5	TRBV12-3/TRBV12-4	CASSQRDRLGEPQHF
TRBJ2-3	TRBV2	CASSEEISTDTQYF
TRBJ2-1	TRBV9	CASSGETAEQFF
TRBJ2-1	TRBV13	CASARLAEQFF
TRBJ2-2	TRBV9	CASSVAGTNTGELFF
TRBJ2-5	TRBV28	CASKGDRETQYF
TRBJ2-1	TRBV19	CASSIGDRANEQFF
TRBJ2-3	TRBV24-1	CATSDPSGTDTQYF
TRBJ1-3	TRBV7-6	CASSLGWDTGNTIYF
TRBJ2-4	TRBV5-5	CASSHGQPNIQYF
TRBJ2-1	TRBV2	CASSEVLAASSYNEQFF
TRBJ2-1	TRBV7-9	CASSLEGGSPYNEQFF
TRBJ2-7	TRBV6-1	CASDGTGMGEQYF
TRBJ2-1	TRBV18	CASSPGQGRELLYNEQFF
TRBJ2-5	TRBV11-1	CASSARTTRDSFPETQYF
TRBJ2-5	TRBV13	CASSLGRAGEQETQYF